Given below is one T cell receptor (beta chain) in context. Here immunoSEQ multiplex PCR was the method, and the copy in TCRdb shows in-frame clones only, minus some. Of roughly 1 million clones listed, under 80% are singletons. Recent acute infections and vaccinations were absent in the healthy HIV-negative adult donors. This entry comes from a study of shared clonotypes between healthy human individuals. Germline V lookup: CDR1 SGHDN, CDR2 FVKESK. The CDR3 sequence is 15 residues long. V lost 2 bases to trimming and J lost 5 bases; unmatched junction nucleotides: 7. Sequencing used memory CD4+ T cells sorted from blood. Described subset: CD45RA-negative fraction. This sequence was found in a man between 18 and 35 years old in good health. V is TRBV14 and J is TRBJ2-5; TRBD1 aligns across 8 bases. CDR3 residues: CASSQWTGYGETQYF. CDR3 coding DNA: TGTGCCAGCAGCCAATGGACAGGGTACGGGGAGACCCAGTACTTC.